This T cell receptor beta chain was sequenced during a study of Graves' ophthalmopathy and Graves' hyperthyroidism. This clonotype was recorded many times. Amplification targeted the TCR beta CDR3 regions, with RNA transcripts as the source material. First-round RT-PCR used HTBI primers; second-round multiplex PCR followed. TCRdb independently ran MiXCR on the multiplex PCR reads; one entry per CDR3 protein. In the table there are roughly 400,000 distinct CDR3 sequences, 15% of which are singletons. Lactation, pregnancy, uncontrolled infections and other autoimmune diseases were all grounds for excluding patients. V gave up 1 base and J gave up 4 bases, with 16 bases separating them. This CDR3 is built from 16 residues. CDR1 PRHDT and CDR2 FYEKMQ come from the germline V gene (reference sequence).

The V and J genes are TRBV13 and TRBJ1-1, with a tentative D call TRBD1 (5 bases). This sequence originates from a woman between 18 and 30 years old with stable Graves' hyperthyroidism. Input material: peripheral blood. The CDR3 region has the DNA TGTGCCAGCAGCTTAGAAACGGGGCGCGGAGGCACTGAAGCTTTCTTT. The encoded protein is CASSLETGRGGTEAFF.